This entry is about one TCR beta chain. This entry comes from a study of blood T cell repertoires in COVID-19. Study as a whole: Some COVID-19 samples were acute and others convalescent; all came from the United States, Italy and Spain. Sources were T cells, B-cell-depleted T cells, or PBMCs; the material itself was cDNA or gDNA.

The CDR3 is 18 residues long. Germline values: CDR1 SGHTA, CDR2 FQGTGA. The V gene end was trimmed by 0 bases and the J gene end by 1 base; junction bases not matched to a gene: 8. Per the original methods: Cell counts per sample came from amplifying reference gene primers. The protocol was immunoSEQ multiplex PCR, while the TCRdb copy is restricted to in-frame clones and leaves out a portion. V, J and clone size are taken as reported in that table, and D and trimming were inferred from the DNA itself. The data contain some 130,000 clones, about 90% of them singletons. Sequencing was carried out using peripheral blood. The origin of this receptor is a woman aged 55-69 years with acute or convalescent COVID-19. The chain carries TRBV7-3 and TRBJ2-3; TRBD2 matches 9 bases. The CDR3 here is CASSLTAGAGGRTDTQYF. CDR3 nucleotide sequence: TGTGCCAGCAGCTTAACTGCTGGAGCGGGAGGACGCACAGATACGCAGTATTTT. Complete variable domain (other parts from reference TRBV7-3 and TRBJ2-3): GAGVSQTPSNKVTEKGKYVELRCDPISGHTALYWYRQSLGQGPEFLIYFQGTGAADDSGLPNDRFFAVRPEGSVSTLKIQRTERGDSAVYLCASSLTAGAGGRTDTQYFGPGTRLTVL.